This T cell receptor (beta chain) came from a study of cytomegalovirus exposure and HLA in healthy donors. The study's findings and limits: When presence/absence was analysed, sequencing depth was taken to be roughly uniform across donors. A later analysis showed TCR association rates differing by HLA locus, peaking at DRB1 and lowest at HLA-C.

Germline CDR1 reads SEHNR; CDR2 reads FQNEAQ (reference sequence). CDR3 length: 13 amino acids. Trimming stripped 5 bases from V and 6 bases from J, with 13 bases between. This PCR relied on a set of 60 Vbeta primers and 13 Jbeta primers. The data were produced by immunoSEQ multiplex PCR, yet TCRdb's version contains in-frame clones alone and is incomplete. The data hold about 110,000 clones, with around three quarters observed a single time. This clone was found a few times. The antigen is not known. The V call is TRBV7-9, the J call TRBJ1-2, with unresolved D. The receptor was derived from a woman aged 25 to 39 in good health and CMV-seronegative. The sequencing input was PBMCs. Here the CDR3 reads CASSRGGPNGYTF. Written as DNA, the CDR3 is TGTGCCAGCAGCCGTGGAGGGCCTAATGGCTACACCTTC.